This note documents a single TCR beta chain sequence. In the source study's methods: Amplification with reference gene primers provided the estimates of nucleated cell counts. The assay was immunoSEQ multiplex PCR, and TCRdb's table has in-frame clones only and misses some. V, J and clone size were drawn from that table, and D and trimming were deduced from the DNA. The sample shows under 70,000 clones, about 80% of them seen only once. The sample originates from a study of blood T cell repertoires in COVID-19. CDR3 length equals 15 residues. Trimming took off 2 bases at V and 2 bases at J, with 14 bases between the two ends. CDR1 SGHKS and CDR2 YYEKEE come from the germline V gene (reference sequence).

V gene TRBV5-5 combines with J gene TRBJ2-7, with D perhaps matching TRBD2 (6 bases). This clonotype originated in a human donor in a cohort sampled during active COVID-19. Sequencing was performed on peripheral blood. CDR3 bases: TGTGCCAGCAGCTTACTAGCAAGTCAGGCCTACGAGCAGTACTTC. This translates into CASSLLASQAYEQYF.